The next 11 T cell receptor beta chains were all read from a single sample in a study of patients and donors after allogeneic stem cell transplantation. TCRdb redid the calling of the RT-PCR reads with MiXCR, one entry per CDR3 protein. This table has over a thousand distinct CDR3 sequences, roughly 38% appearing once. Sequenced: blood, either unsorted or a sorted T cell fraction (not recorded which). These receptors came from a human donor who was either an allogeneic HSCT recipient or a stem cell or donor lymphocyte infusion donor (not recorded which). It is not recorded whose cells these are; they may come from a transplant donor.

The chain is built from TRBV7-2 and TRBJ1-2; D perhaps matches TRBD1 (5 bases). CDR1 is SGHTA and CDR2 is FQGNSA in the germline V gene. This CDR3 contains 14 residues. The V gene lost 4 bases and the J gene lost 4 bases, with 13 bases spanning the gap. CDR3: CASSSSGGGYGYTF. The CDR3 DNA follows: TGTGCCAGCAGCTCCTCGGGCGGGGGCTATGGCTACACCTTC.

This clonotype turned up a few times. V gene TRBV29-1 combines with J gene TRBJ2-3, with 7 bases fitting TRBD1. Trimming took 5 bases from V and 3 from J; bases not matched to a gene: 2. This CDR3 is built from 12 residues. Germline CDR1 SQVTM, CDR2 ANQGSEA. The CDR3 DNA sequence: TGCAGCGTTTCGACAGGGACAGATACGCAGTATTTT. As protein: CSVSTGTDTQYF.

This clonotype was picked up one time. This chain uses TRBV12-3 or TRBV12-4 with TRBJ2-2; perhaps TRBD1 as D (6 bases). Between the trimmed V and J ends, which lost 7 bases and 1 base, there was a span of 16 bases. The CDR3 loop spans 16 amino acids. This CDR3 is CASIPGVKGNTGELFF. DNA for the CDR3: TGTGCCAGCATCCCAGGGGTAAAGGGGAACACCGGGGAGCTGTTTTTT.

This chain uses TRBV2 with TRBJ1-2, with a possible D match to TRBD1 (6 bases). The V gene's germline CDR1 is SNHLY and CDR2 FYNNEI. The CDR3 is 12 amino acids. V was pared by 7 bases and J by 8 bases, with 14 bases between. CDR3 loop: CASIGTSEGYTF. CDR3 coding DNA: TGTGCCAGCATTGGGACATCGGAAGGCTACACCTTC.

In this sample, this clonotype is large (0.1 to 1%). The rearrangement uses TRBV10-3 and TRBJ2-6; D remains ambiguous. Per the germline V gene, CDR1 is ENHRY and CDR2 is SYGVKD. Trimming pared 3 bases from V and 2 bases from J, leaving 5 bases between. The CDR3 covers 14 residues. The DNA of the CDR3 is TGTGCCATCAGTGATGGTGCTGGGGCCAACGTCCTGACTTTC. Amino acid sequence: CAISDGAGANVLTF.

This clonotype was detected only a few times. The rearrangement links TRBV7-3 to TRBJ2-2; D is undetermined. CDR1 SGHTA and CDR2 FQGTGA come from the germline V gene. This CDR3 has 12 residues. Trimming pared 5 bases from V and 3 bases from J, leaving 4 bases between. The CDR3 is CASSSDTGELFF. The CDR3 coding sequence is TGTGCCAGCAGCAGTGACACCGGGGAGCTGTTTTTT.

This chain links TRBV11-1 with TRBJ1-6; TRBD1 is a possible D gene (5 bases). The CDR3 covers 15 residues. Germline V lookup: CDR1 SGHAT, CDR2 FQDESV (reference sequence). Trimming took 1 base from V and 6 from J, leaving 10 bases between them. The DNA of the CDR3 is TGTGCCAGCAGCTTAGTTCCCCAGGGTAATTCACCCCTCCACTTT. Translation gives CASSLVPQGNSPLHF.

This clonotype was detected a few times. The V gene is TRBV9, the J gene TRBJ2-2; 7 bases line up with TRBD2. This CDR3 region has 16 residues. Germline assignment: CDR1 SGDLS and CDR2 YYNGEE. After removal of 0 bases from V and 4 bases from J, the junction contained 6 bases not matched to a gene. This CDR3 is CASSVVGGSGTGELFF. The CDR3 DNA sequence: TGTGCCAGCAGCGTAGTAGGCGGGAGTGGCACCGGGGAGCTGTTTTTT.

The V gene is TRBV7-9, the J gene TRBJ2-2; unclear D gene. This CDR3 has 14 residues. The germline V and J ends were trimmed by 5 bases and 4 bases, with 11 bases remaining between them. In germline, CDR1 is SEHNR, CDR2 FQNEAQ (reference sequence). CDR3 in DNA: TGTGCCAGCAGCCCCCGATCTCTCACCGGGGAGCTGTTTTTT. Protein product: CASSPRSLTGELFF. Full variable domain (outside the CDR3, taken from reference TRBV7-9 and TRBJ2-2): DTGVSQNPRHKITKRGQNVTFRCDPISEHNRLYWYRQTLGQGPEFLTYFQNEAQLEKSRLLSDRFSAERPKGSFSTLEIQRTEQGDSAMYLCASSPRSLTGELFFGEGSRLTVL.

The chain recombines TRBV6-2 or TRBV6-3 with TRBJ2-2, with unresolved D. Looked up from germline, CDR1 is MNHEY and CDR2 is SVGEGT. V lost 4 bases, J lost 9 bases, and 9 bases lay in between. This CDR3 comprises 12 residues. CDR3 residues: CASSSRRRELFF. The CDR3 DNA reads TGTGCCAGCAGTTCCCGGCGTCGGGAGCTGTTTTTT.

This clonotype was seen just once. The chain joins TRBV11-1 to TRBJ2-5; D is unresolved. Germline assignment: CDR1 SGHAT and CDR2 FQDESV (reference sequence). This CDR3 region has 13 residues. V was clipped by 3 bases and J by 3 bases, with 8 bases between them. CDR3 region: CASSFSIKETQYF. CDR3 nucleotide sequence: TGTGCCAGCAGCTTTAGCATTAAAGAGACCCAGTACTTC.